The present TCR beta chain was sequenced within a study of blood T cell repertoires in COVID-19. Across the whole study: The origin of the acute and convalescent COVID-19 samples was the United States, Italy and Spain. Sample material is recorded as cDNA or gDNA derived from T cells, B-cell-depleted T cells, or PBMCs.

Measured with immunoSEQ multiplex PCR; TCRdb has only the in-frame clones, and not every one. The sample carries 65,000 to 75,000 clones, around 70% recorded once. Germline V gene data show CDR1 as KGHDR and CDR2 as SFDVKD. The CDR3 has 15 residues. J gave up 2 bases and V 9 bases, and 10 bases lay outside the gene matches. V is TRBV24-1 and J is TRBJ2-7; 9 nucleotides agree with TRBD1. This clonotype originated in a man in his 70s with acute or convalescent COVID-19. Sequences were obtained from peripheral blood. The CDR3 DNA follows: TGTGCCACCTCCGAAAGGGACAGGGCCCCCTACGAGCAGTACTTC. Residues: CATSERDRAPYEQYF.